A selection of T cell receptor beta chains follows, all from one sample in a study of graft-versus-host responses after intestinal transplantation. Which antigens these TCRs recognize remains unknown. This table comes from immunoSEQ multiplex PCR, and its TCRdb copy is limited to in-frame clones, with some not included. The profile shows 90,000 to 150,000 clones, over 80% of them singletons. This specimen was unstimulated CD4+ T cells sorted from spleen or lymph node cells, taken before intestinal transplant. All receptors derive from a human donor who received an intestinal transplant. Both conserved end residues are part of each CDR3. Each record gives: V gene, clone size, J gene, D gene, CDR3 protein, CDR3 DNA. D genes are given only for firm matches. Clone size appears in some rows only: once, few, many, or a class for an expanded clone.

V: TRBV6-5
size: -
J: TRBJ2-7
D: -
CDR3: CASRDRTLEQYF
DNA: TGTGCCAGCAGGGACCGGACCCTCGAGCAGTACTTC

V: TRBV7-9
size: -
J: TRBJ2-1
D: TRBD2
CDR3: CASSRGSGSSYNEQFF
DNA: TGTGCCAGCAGCCGAGGAAGCGGGAGCTCCTACAATGAGCAGTTCTTC

V: TRBV6-1
size: -
J: TRBJ2-2
D: -
CDR3: CASLSTGNTGELFF
DNA: TGTGCCAGCCTCTCGACAGGGAACACCGGGGAGCTGTTTTTT

V: TRBV28
size: -
J: TRBJ1-5
D: -
CDR3: CASSLTGRQPQHF
DNA: TGTGCCAGCAGTTTAACAGGGCGGCAGCCCCAGCATTTT

V: TRBV5-1
size: once
J: TRBJ2-7
D: TRBD1
CDR3: CASSLTGVSSYEQYF
DNA: TGCGCCAGCAGCTTGACAGGGGTGAGCTCCTACGAGCAGTACTTC

V: TRBV25-1
size: -
J: TRBJ2-4
D: -
CDR3: CASSDAGGNKIQYF
DNA: TGTGCCAGCAGTGATGCAGGGGGGAATAAAATTCAGTACTTC

V: TRBV2
size: -
J: TRBJ2-2
D: TRBD2
CDR3: CASSERGSGELFF
DNA: TGTGCCAGCAGTGAGCGGGGGAGCGGGGAGCTGTTTTTT

V: TRBV30
size: -
J: TRBJ1-2
D: TRBD1
CDR3: CAWSGGQGTWTNYGYTF
DNA: TGTGCCTGGAGTGGCGGACAGGGGACGTGGACTAACTATGGCTACACCTTC

V: TRBV28
size: -
J: TRBJ2-1
D: -
CDR3: CASSFRSSYNEQFF
DNA: TGTGCCAGCAGTTTTCGGAGCTCCTACAATGAGCAGTTCTTC

V: TRBV5-4
size: once
J: TRBJ1-2
D: -
CDR3: CASSLEYQGPGTSTF
DNA: TGTGCCAGCAGCTTGGAATATCAGGGGCCTGGGACATCCACCTTC

V: TRBV19
size: few
J: TRBJ1-4
D: -
CDR3: CASKQGLNEKLFF
DNA: TGTGCCAGTAAACAGGGCCTTAATGAAAAACTGTTTTTT

V: TRBV11-2
size: -
J: TRBJ2-2
D: TRBD2
CDR3: CASSFRLAGGSTGELFF
DNA: TGTGCCAGCAGCTTTAGGCTAGCGGGAGGTAGCACCGGGGAGCTGTTTTTT

V: TRBV28
size: -
J: TRBJ1-3
D: TRBD1
CDR3: CASSIQGNTIYF
DNA: TGTGCCAGCAGCATACAGGGGAACACCATATATTTT

V: TRBV6-5
size: -
J: TRBJ2-1
D: -
CDR3: CASSYRKGLSYNEQFF
DNA: TGTGCCAGCAGTTACCGCAAGGGCCTTTCGTACAATGAGCAGTTCTTC

V: TRBV28
size: -
J: TRBJ2-5
D: -
CDR3: CASSRVGETQYF
DNA: TGTGCCAGCAGTCGGGTCGGAGAGACCCAGTACTTC

V: TRBV2
size: -
J: TRBJ2-7
D: -
CDR3: CASRTRLAGPYEQYF
DNA: TGTGCCAGCAGGACCCGACTCGCCGGACCCTACGAGCAGTACTTC

V: TRBV18
size: -
J: TRBJ2-7
D: TRBD2
CDR3: CASSPAGGNYEQYF
DNA: TGTGCCAGCTCACCAGCGGGAGGTAACTACGAGCAGTACTTC

V: TRBV2
size: -
J: TRBJ1-2
D: -
CDR3: CASNMRGRYTF
DNA: TGTGCCAGCAACATGAGGGGACGCTACACCTTC

V: TRBV18
size: -
J: TRBJ2-1
D: -
CDR3: CASSTGILNNNEQFF
DNA: TGTGCCAGCTCTACCGGGATCTTGAACAACAATGAGCAGTTCTTC

V: TRBV10-3
size: -
J: TRBJ1-2
D: TRBD1
CDR3: CAISEWGQGYGYTF
DNA: TGTGCCATCAGTGAGTGGGGACAGGGGTATGGCTACACCTTC

V: TRBV30
size: once
J: TRBJ2-2
D: -
CDR3: CAYRGAGELFF
DNA: TGTGCCTACCGAGGAGCCGGGGAGCTGTTTTTT

V: TRBV6-6
size: few
J: TRBJ1-4
D: -
CDR3: CASSYLGAGEKLFF
DNA: TGTGCCAGCAGTTACTTGGGGGCTGGGGAAAAACTGTTTTTT

V: TRBV15
size: -
J: TRBJ2-1
D: -
CDR3: CATSRETGGAYNEQFF
DNA: TGTGCCACCAGCAGAGAGACTGGGGGAGCCTACAATGAGCAGTTCTTC

V: TRBV2
size: -
J: TRBJ2-2
D: -
CDR3: CASSEAGSGELFF
DNA: TGTGCCAGCAGTGAGGCAGGGTCCGGGGAGCTGTTTTTT

V: TRBV7-2
size: -
J: TRBJ2-3
D: -
CDR3: CASSWGSRADTQYF
DNA: TGTGCCAGCAGCTGGGGTAGTCGAGCGGATACGCAGTATTTT

V: TRBV6-1
size: -
J: TRBJ1-4
D: -
CDR3: CASSARSTNEKLFF
DNA: TGTGCCAGCAGTGCCCGGTCAACTAATGAAAAACTGTTTTTT

V: TRBV4-2
size: -
J: TRBJ2-1
D: -
CDR3: CASSQDPSRNEQFF
DNA: TGTGCCAGCAGCCAAGATCCTAGCAGGAATGAGCAGTTCTTC

V: TRBV2
size: once
J: TRBJ1-4
D: -
CDR3: CASSATWKGRSKKLFF
DNA: TGTGCCAGCAGTGCCACTTGGAAGGGGAGGTCCAAAAAACTGTTTTTT

V: TRBV10-3
size: -
J: TRBJ2-7
D: -
CDR3: CAISDLGTGKYEQYF
DNA: TGTGCCATCAGTGACCTAGGCACTGGGAAGTACGAGCAGTACTTC

V: TRBV28
size: -
J: TRBJ1-2
D: -
CDR3: CASSFWFNARGLVANYGYTF
DNA: TGTGCCAGCAGTTTCTGGTTCAATGCGAGGGGATTGGTAGCTAACTATGGCTACACCTTC

V: TRBV7-8
size: once
J: TRBJ2-1
D: TRBD2
CDR3: CASSPLSGSATWLF
DNA: TGTGCCAGCAGCCCGCTTAGCGGGAGCGCGACCTGGCTCTTC

V: TRBV29-1
size: -
J: TRBJ1-5
D: TRBD1
CDR3: CSVGQGNQPQHF
DNA: TGCAGCGTTGGACAGGGAAATCAGCCCCAGCATTTT

V: TRBV2
size: -
J: TRBJ2-7
D: -
CDR3: CASSEAWNEQYF
DNA: TGTGCCAGCAGTGAGGCATGGAACGAGCAGTACTTC

V: TRBV28
size: -
J: TRBJ2-1
D: -
CDR3: CASRPPGAPNRNEQFF
DNA: TGTGCCAGCAGGCCCCCGGGAGCGCCCAATAGGAATGAGCAGTTCTTC

V: TRBV10-3
size: -
J: TRBJ2-3
D: TRBD2
CDR3: CAIRSTAGGRAGDTQYF
DNA: TGTGCCATCAGATCCACCGCGGGCGGGAGGGCCGGGGATACGCAGTATTTT

V: TRBV4-1
size: -
J: TRBJ2-1
D: -
CDR3: CASSQDTSRYNEQFF
DNA: TGCGCCAGCAGCCAAGATACTAGCCGATACAATGAGCAGTTCTTC

V: TRBV5-5
size: -
J: TRBJ2-5
D: -
CDR3: CASSSSPEETQYF
DNA: TGTGCCAGCAGCTCCTCTCCTGAAGAGACCCAGTACTTC

V: TRBV4-1
size: -
J: TRBJ2-3
D: TRBD2
CDR3: CASSQDSRTRGFTDTQYF
DNA: TGCGCCAGCAGCCAAGATTCCAGGACTAGGGGTTTCACAGATACGCAGTATTTT

V: TRBV10-3
size: once
J: TRBJ2-2
D: -
CDR3: CAINTDTPKGELFF
DNA: TGTGCCATCAATACAGACACGCCAAAAGGGGAGCTGTTTTTT

V: TRBV29-1
size: -
J: TRBJ2-5
D: -
CDR3: CSVGRPAQETQYF
DNA: TGCAGCGTTGGTCGGCCAGCTCAAGAGACCCAGTACTTC

V: TRBV5-1
size: -
J: TRBJ1-2
D: TRBD1
CDR3: CASSSGLTGNGYTF
DNA: TGCGCCAGCAGCTCGGGACTGACAGGGAATGGCTACACCTTC

V: TRBV6-1
size: -
J: TRBJ1-2
D: TRBD1
CDR3: CASSRDRGYGYTF
DNA: TGTGCCAGCAGTAGGGACAGGGGTTATGGCTACACCTTC

V: TRBV7-2
size: -
J: TRBJ2-1
D: -
CDR3: CASRSREEQFF
DNA: TGTGCCAGCAGGTCTAGGGAGGAGCAGTTCTTC

V: TRBV5-1
size: -
J: TRBJ2-1
D: -
CDR3: CASSLGGTRFNNEQFF
DNA: TGCGCCAGCAGCTTGGGAGGGACAAGGTTCAACAATGAGCAGTTCTTC